These T cell receptor beta chains were read from a single sample in a study of T cell repertoires in cytomegalovirus infection. Their antigens remain unidentified. A single record per CDR3 protein comes from TCRdb applying MiXCR to the reads. This table holds 70,000 or so distinct CDR3 sequences, around 30% found once. This material consisted of CD8+ T cells from cultured PBMCs, taken from culture after CMV antigen stimulation. Receptor source: a human donor in good health (CMV status not recorded). Some clones in this sample may be carry-over from other donors' samples. Both conserved end residues are part of each CDR3. Fields, in order: J gene, V gene, CDR3 protein.

TRBJ1-2 | TRBV7-9 | CASSSPGGGARNYGYTF
TRBJ1-2 | TRBV7-9 | CASSSTGTGLGYTF
TRBJ2-7 | TRBV7-8 | CASSLVTGADEQYF
TRBJ1-1 | TRBV27 | CASSKQGINTEAFF
TRBJ2-7 | TRBV20-1 | CSALAGQIYEQYF
TRBJ2-7 | TRBV2 | CASSDPRTGLKYEQYF
TRBJ2-3 | TRBV28 | CASSHGEDTQYF
TRBJ2-7 | TRBV5-1 | CASSLAVETGGGEQYF
TRBJ2-7 | TRBV12-3/TRBV12-4 | CASRDTGYEQYF
TRBJ1-1 | TRBV30 | CAWSVKGTVGMNTEAFF
TRBJ1-4 | TRBV7-4 | CASSSPWEGNEKLFF
TRBJ1-1 | TRBV7-9 | CASSLPDTLGAFF
TRBJ2-7 | TRBV6-1 | CASSDSQGGPYEQYF
TRBJ2-7 | TRBV19 | CASSIQTGSYEQYF
TRBJ1-1 | TRBV15 | CATSPWTGGGTEAFF
TRBJ1-5 | TRBV12-3/TRBV12-4 | CASSSGTTSNQPQHF
TRBJ1-2 | TRBV18 | CASSPPDRTDYYGYTF
TRBJ2-3 | TRBV7-9 | CASSFPLGDTQYF
TRBJ2-1 | TRBV19 | CASSIGPAGANEQFF
TRBJ2-1 | TRBV6-2/TRBV6-3 | CASSRRKYNEQFF
TRBJ2-7 | TRBV11-2 | CASSWGDGYEQYF
TRBJ2-3 | TRBV7-8 | CASSAENLLAGTDTQYF
TRBJ1-5 | TRBV6-8 | CASSVGQGIQPQHF
TRBJ2-4 | TRBV7-9 | CASSLGDPTRPAGKNIQYF
TRBJ2-5 | TRBV12-3/TRBV12-4 | CASSLGAGRGKEETQYF
TRBJ2-7 | TRBV11-2 | CASSLSGTSLSYEQYF
TRBJ2-2 | TRBV12-3/TRBV12-4 | CASSPTGSTGELFF
TRBJ1-1 | TRBV6-6 | CASRPPHPGVYAEAFF
TRBJ2-7 | TRBV12-3/TRBV12-4 | CASSLEGVSSYEQYF
TRBJ2-7 | TRBV10-2 | CASTGGYEQYF
TRBJ2-5 | TRBV7-9 | CASRDIGGSFETQYF
TRBJ2-7 | TRBV27 | CASSFGPTRYEQYF
TRBJ1-2 | TRBV12-3/TRBV12-4 | CASSPPAGGGYLPTTYGYTF
TRBJ1-1 | TRBV11-1 | CASSLGGINEAFF
TRBJ2-1 | TRBV14 | CASSQDFPGVEGHNEQFF
TRBJ2-7 | TRBV11-2 | CASTHGVPLYEQYF
TRBJ1-1 | TRBV5-6 | CASSQDRGANTEAFF
TRBJ1-2 | TRBV28 | CASSLMSEQGTDGYTF
TRBJ2-2 | TRBV6-2/TRBV6-3 | CASSYGGIGELFF
TRBJ2-5 | TRBV12-3/TRBV12-4 | CASSFDGTQYF
TRBJ2-7 | TRBV14 | CASSHGNRDPYEQYF
TRBJ2-2 | TRBV7-9 | CASSLVPSTGELFF
TRBJ2-3 | TRBV19 | CASSIGDTPSTDTQYF
TRBJ1-1 | TRBV27 | CASSLRGTGSTEAFF
TRBJ2-1 | TRBV6-2/TRBV6-3 | CASSYGLRTLRRSYNEQFF
TRBJ2-3 | TRBV6-2/TRBV6-3 | CASSAGTRSTTTQYF
TRBJ2-3 | TRBV29-1 | CSVAAVFTSTDTQYF
TRBJ2-7 | TRBV12-3/TRBV12-4 | CASSPTMGQHSYEQYF
TRBJ1-6 | TRBV20-1 | CSARDGKNNSPLHF
TRBJ2-5 | TRBV19 | CASSFRLAGNQETQYF
TRBJ1-2 | TRBV10-3 | CAISRTGMDGYTF
TRBJ2-7 | TRBV19 | CASSTLETYEQYF
TRBJ1-1 | TRBV7-3 | CASSLGPGSEAFF
TRBJ2-3 | TRBV7-8 | CASSPRGRFVGTDTQYF
TRBJ1-5 | TRBV19 | CATNLNRDQPQHF